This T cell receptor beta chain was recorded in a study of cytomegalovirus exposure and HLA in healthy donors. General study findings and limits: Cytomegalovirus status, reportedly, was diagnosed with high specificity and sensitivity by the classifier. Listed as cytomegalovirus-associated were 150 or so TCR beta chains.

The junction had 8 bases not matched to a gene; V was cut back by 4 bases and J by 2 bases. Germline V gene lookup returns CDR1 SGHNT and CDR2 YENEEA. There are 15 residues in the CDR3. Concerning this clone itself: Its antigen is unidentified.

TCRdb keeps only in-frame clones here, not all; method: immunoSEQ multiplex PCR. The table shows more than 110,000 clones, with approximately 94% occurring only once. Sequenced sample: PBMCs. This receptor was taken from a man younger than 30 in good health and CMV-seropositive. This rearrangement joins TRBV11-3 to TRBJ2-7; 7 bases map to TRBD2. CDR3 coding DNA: TGTGCCAGCAGCTCACAGAAGCGGGATCCCTACGAGCAGTACTTC. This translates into CASSSQKRDPYEQYF.